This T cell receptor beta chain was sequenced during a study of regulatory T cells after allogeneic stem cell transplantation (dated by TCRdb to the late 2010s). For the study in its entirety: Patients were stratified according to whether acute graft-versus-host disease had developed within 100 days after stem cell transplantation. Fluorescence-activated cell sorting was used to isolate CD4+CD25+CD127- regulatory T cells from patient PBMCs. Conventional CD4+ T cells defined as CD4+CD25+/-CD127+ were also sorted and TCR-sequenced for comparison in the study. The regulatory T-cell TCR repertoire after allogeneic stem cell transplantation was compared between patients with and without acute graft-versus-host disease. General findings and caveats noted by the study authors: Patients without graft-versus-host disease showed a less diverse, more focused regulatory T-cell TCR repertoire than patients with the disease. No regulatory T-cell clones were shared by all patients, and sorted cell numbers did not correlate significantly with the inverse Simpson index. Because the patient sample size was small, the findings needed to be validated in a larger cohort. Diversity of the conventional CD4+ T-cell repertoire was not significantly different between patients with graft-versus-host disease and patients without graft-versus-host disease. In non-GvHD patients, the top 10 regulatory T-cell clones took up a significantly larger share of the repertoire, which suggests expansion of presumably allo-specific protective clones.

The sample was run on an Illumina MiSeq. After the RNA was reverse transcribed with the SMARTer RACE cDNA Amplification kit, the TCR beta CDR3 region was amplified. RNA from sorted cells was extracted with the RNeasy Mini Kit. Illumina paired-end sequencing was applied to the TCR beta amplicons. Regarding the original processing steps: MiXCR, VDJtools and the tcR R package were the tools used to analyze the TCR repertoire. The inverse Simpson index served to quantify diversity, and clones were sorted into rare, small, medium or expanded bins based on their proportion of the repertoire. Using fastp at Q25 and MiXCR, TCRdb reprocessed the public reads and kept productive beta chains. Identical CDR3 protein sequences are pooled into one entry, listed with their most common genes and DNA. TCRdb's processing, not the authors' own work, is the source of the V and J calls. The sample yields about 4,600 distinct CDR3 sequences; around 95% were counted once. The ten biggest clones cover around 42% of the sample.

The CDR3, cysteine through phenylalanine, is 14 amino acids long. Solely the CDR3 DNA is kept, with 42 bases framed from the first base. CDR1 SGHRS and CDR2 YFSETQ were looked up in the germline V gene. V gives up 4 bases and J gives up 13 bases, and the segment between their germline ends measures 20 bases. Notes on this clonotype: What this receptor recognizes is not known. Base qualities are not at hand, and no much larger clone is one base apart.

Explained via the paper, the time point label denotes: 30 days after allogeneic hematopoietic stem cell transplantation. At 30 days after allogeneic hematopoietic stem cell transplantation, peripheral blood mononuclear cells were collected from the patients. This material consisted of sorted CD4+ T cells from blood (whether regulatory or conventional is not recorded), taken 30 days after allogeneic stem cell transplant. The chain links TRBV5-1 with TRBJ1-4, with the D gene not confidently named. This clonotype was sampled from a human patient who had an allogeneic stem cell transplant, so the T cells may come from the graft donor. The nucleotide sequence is TGCGCCAGCAGCCCCGGACCGTCTAATGATACACTGTTTTTT. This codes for CASSPGPSNDTLFF.